This T cell receptor beta chain was sequenced during a study of immune cell composition in non-small cell lung cancer. This clone was picked up one time. Its specificity is not known. Study-wide results and caveats: Squamous carcinomas (roughly 80%) more often had tumour-associated clones >0.5% than adenocarcinomas (approximately 35%). Dominant in vivo tumour-associated clones were not shown to share tumour-reactive sequences. Squamous lung tumours showed higher top 10 clone scores and clonality than adenocarcinomas.

Repertoires were generated with immunoSEQ multiplex PCR, while TCRdb's copy carries only in-frame clones and drops some. The table has more than 1,000 clones, 74% seen once; the top ten hold about a sixth. Germline CDR1 reads SGHTA; CDR2 reads FQGNSA. V shed 5 bases and J shed 1 base, with 12 bases lying between them. This CDR3 has 15 amino acids. The chain uses TRBV7-2 and TRBJ2-1; D is unresolved. This sequence originates from a human donor with non-small cell lung cancer. Material for sequencing was lung tumor tissue. CDR3 in amino acids: CASSPRWASYNEQFF. In nucleotides, the CDR3 is TGTGCCAGCAGCCCCAGGTGGGCGTCCTACAATGAGCAGTTCTTC. Looking up the rest from reference TRBV7-2 and TRBJ2-1 gives the full variable domain: GAGVSQSPSNKVTEKGKDVELRCDPISGHTALYWYRQSLGQGLEFLIYFQGNSAPDKSGLPSDRFSAERTGGSVSTLTIQRTQQEDSAVYLCASSPRWASYNEQFFGPGTRLTVL.